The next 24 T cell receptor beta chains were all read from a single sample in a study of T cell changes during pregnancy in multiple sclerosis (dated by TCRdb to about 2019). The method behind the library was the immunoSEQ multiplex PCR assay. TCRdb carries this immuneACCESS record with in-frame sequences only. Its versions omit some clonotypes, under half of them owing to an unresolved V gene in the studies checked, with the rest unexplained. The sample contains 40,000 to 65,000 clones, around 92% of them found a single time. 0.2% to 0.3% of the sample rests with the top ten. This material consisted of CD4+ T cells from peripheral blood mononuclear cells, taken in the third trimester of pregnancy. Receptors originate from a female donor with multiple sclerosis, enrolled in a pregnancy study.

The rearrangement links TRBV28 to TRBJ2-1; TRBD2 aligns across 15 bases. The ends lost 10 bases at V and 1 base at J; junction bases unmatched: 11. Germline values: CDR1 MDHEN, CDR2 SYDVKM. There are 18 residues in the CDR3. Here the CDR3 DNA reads TGTGCCACTCGTGGGACTAGCGGGAGGTTGGCATCCTACAATGAGCAGTTCTTC. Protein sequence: CATRGTSGRLASYNEQFF. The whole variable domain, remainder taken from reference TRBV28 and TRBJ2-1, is DVKVTQSSRYLVKRTGEKVFLECVQDMDHENMFWYRQDPGLGLRLIYFSYDVKMKEKGDIPEGYSVSREKKERFSLILESASTNQTSMYLCATRGTSGRLASYNEQFFGPGTRLTVL.

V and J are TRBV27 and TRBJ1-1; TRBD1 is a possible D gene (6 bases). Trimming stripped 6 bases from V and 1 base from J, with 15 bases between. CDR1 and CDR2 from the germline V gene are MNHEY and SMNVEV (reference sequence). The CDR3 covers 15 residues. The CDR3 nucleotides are TGTGCCAGCAGCTCAGCGGGGGGCTCGAACACTGAAGCTTTCTTT. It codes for CASSSAGGSNTEAFF.

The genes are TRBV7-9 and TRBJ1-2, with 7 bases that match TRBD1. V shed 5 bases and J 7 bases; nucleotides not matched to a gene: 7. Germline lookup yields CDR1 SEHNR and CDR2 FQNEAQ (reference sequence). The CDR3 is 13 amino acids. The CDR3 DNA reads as TGTGCCAGCAGCCCGACCGACAGGGTTGGCTACACCTTC. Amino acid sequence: CASSPTDRVGYTF.

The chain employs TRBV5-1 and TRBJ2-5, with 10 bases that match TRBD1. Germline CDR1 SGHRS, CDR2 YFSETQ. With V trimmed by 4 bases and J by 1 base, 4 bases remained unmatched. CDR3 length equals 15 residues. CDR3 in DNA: TGCGCCAGCAGCCCAAGGACAGGGGGCCAAGAGACCCAGTACTTC. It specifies CASSPRTGGQETQYF.

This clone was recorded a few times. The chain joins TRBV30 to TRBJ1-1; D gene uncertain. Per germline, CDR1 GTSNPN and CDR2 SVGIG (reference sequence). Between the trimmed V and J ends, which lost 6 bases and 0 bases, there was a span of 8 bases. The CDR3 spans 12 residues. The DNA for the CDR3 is TGTGCCTGCGGCGGATTGAACACTGAAGCTTTCTTT. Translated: CACGGLNTEAFF. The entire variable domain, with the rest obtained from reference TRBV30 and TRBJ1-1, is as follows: SQTIHQWPATLVQPVGSPLSLECTVEGTSNPNLYWYRQAAGRGLQLLFYSVGIGQISSEVPQNLSASRPQDRQFILSSKKLLLSDSGFYLCACGGLNTEAFFGQGTRLTVV.

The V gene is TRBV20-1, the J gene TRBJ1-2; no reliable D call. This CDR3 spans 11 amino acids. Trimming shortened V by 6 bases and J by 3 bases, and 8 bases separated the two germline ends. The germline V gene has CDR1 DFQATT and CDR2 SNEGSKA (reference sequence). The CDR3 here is CSAWGDYGYTF. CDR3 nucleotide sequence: TGCAGTGCCTGGGGAGACTATGGCTACACCTTC.

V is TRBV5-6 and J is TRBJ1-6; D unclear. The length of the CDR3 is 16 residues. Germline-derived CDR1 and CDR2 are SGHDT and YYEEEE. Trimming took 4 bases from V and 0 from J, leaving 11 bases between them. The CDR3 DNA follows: TGTGCCAGCAGCCCCACTACTCGCTCCTATAATTCACCCCTCCACTTT. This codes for CASSPTTRSYNSPLHF.

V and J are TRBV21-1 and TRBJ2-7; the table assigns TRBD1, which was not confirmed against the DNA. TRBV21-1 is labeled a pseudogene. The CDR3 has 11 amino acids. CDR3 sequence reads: CASKQPYEQYF. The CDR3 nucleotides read TGTGCCAGCAAACAACCCTACGAGCAGTACTTC.

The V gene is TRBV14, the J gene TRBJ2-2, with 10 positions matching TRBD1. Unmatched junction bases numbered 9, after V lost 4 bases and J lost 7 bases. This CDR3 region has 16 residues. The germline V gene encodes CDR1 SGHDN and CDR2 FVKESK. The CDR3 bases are TGTGCCAGCAGCCCCCGACAGGGGGCGCGTAACGGGGAGCTGTTTTTT. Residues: CASSPRQGARNGELFF.

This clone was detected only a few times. In nucleotides, the CDR3 is TGTGCCTGGATTACACCCGGAGCTTTACCTAATTCACCCCTCCACTTT. It is translated as CAWITPGALPNSPLHF. The J gene is TRBJ1-6, the V gene TRBV30, with D hard to call. V was pared by 4 bases and J by 6 bases, with 19 bases between. The CDR3 is made up of 16 amino acids. Germline CDR1 reads GTSNPN; CDR2 reads SVGIG (reference sequence).

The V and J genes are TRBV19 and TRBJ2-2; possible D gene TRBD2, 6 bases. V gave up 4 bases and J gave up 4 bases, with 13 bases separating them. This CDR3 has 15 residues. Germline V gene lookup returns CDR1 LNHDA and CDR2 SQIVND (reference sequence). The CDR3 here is CASSTGRGLTGELFF. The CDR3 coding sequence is TGTGCCAGTAGTACCGGGAGAGGGCTCACCGGGGAGCTGTTTTTT.

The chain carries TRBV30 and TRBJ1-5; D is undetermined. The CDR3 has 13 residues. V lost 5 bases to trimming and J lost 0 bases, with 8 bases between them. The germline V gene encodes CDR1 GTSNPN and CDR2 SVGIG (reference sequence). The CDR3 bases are TGTGCCTGGGACACGAATAGCAATCAGCCCCAGCATTTT. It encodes CAWDTNSNQPQHF.

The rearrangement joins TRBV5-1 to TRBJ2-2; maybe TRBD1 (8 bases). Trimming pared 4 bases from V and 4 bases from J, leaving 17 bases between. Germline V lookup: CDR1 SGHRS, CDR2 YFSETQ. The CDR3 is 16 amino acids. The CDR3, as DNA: TGCGCCAGCAGCGTCACAGGGGGGGGTTCCACCGGGGAGCTGTTTTTT. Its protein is CASSVTGGGSTGELFF. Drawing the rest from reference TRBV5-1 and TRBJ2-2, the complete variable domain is KAGVTQTPRYLIKTRGQQVTLSCSPISGHRSVSWYQQTPGQGLQFLFEYFSETQRNKGNFPGRFSGRQFSNSRSEMNVSTLELGDSALYLCASSVTGGGSTGELFFGEGSRLTVL.

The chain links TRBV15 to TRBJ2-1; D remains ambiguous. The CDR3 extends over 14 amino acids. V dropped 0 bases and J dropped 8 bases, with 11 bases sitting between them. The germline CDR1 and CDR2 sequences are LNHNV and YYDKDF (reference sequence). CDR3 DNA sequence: TGTGCCACCAGCAGAGATCTCGGGTTGGATGAGCAGTTCTTC. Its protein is CATSRDLGLDEQFF.

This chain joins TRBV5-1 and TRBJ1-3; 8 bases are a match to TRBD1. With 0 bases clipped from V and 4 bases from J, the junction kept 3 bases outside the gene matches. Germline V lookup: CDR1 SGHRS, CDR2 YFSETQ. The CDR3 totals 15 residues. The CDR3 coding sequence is TGCGCCAGCAGCTTGGAAGGGGACAGGGGAAACACCATATATTTT. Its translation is CASSLEGDRGNTIYF. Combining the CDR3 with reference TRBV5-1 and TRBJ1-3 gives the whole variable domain KAGVTQTPRYLIKTRGQQVTLSCSPISGHRSVSWYQQTPGQGLQFLFEYFSETQRNKGNFPGRFSGRQFSNSRSEMNVSTLELGDSALYLCASSLEGDRGNTIYFGEGSWLTVV.

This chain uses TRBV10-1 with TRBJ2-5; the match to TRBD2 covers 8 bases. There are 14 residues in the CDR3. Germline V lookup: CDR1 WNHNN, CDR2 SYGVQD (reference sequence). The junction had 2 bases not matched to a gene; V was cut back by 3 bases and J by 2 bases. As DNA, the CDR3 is TGCGCCAGCAGTGAAAGCGGGAGTCAAGAGACCCAGTACTTC. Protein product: CASSESGSQETQYF.

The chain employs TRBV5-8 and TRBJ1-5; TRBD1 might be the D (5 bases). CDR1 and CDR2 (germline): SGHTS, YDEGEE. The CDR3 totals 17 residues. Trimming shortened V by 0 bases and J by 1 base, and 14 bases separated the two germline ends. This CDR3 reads CASSLAWGSESNQPQHF. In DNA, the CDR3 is TGTGCCAGCAGCTTGGCCTGGGGCTCCGAAAGCAATCAGCCCCAGCATTTT.

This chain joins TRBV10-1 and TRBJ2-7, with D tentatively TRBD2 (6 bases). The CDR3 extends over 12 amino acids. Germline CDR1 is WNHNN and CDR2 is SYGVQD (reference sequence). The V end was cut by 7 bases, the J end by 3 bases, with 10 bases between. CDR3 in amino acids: CASIYGSYEQYF. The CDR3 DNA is TGCGCCAGCATATACGGGAGCTACGAGCAGTACTTC.

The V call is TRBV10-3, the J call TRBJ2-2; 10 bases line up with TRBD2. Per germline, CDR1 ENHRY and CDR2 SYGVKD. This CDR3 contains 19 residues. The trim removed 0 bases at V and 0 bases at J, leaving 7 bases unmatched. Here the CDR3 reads CAISESASGGTSNTGELFF. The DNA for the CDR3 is TGTGCCATCAGTGAGTCAGCTAGCGGGGGAACCTCGAACACCGGGGAGCTGTTTTTT.

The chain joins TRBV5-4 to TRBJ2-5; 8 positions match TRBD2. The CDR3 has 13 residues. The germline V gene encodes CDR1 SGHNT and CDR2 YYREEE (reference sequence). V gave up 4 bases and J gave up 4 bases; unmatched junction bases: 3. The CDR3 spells CASSPRGGETQYF. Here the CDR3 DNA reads TGTGCCAGCAGCCCCCGGGGGGGAGAGACCCAGTACTTC.

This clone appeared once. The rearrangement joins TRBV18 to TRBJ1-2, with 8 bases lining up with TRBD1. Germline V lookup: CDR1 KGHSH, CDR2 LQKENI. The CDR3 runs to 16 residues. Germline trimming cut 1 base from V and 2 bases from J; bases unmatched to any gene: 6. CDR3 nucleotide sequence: TGTGCCAGCTCACCACGTCCGCAGGGGGCAAACTATGGCTACACCTTC. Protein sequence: CASSPRPQGANYGYTF.

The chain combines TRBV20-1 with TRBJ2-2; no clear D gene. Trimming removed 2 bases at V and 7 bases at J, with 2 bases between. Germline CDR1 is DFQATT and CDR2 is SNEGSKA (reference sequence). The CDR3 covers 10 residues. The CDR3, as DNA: TGCAGTGCTAGACTCGGGGAGCTGTTTTTT. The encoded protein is CSARLGELFF.

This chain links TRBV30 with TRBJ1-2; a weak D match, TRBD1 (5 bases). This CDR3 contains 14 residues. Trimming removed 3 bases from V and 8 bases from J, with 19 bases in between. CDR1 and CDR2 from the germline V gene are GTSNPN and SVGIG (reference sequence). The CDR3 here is CAWSTGDRGVGYTF. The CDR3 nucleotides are TGTGCCTGGAGCACCGGCGATCGGGGGGTCGGCTACACCTTC.

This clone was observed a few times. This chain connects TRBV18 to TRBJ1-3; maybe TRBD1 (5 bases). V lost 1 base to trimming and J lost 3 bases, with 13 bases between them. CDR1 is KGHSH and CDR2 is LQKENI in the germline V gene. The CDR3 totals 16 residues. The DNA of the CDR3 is TGTGCCAGCTCACCACTCGATTGGACATTTGGAAACACCATATATTTT. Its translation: CASSPLDWTFGNTIYF.